This T cell receptor (beta chain) appears in the sequencing data of a study of early T cells in non-severe SARS-CoV-2 infection. Study at large: The authors sequenced bulk RNA from unsorted whole blood, leaving chains unpaired. General study points: Private and CD4 specificities were missed by VDJdb matching, which favored anti-spike CD8 responses.

Unique molecular identifiers were affixed to single, distinct cDNA molecules. From the 5' RACE reads, TCRdb called clonotypes with MiXCR, one entry per CDR3 protein. The table records more than 80,000 distinct CDR3 sequences, around 13% of them present only once. V shed 5 bases, J shed 8 bases, and the junction held 3 bases outside the gene matches. The germline V gene encodes CDR1 SEHNR and CDR2 FQNEAQ (reference sequence). The CDR3 is 13 residues long. Many counts were recorded for this clonotype. Its target is not known. The chain links TRBV7-9 to TRBJ2-5; 12 nucleotides line up with TRBD2. This clonotype was obtained from an adult who was a healthcare worker with PCR-confirmed SARS-CoV-2 infection or an uninfected control (not recorded which). The source material was whole blood. CDR3: CASSPLAGGTQYF. The CDR3 DNA is TGTGCCAGCAGCCCACTAGCGGGGGGAACCCAGTACTTC.